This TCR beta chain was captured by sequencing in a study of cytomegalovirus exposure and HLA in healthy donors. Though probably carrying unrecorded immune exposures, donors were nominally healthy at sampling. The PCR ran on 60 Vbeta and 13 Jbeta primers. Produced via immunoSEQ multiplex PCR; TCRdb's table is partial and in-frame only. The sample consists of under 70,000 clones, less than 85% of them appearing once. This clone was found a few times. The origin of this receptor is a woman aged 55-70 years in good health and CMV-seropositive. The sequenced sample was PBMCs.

CDR3 in DNA: TGTGCCAGCAGCTTAGGTGGACAAATAGAGCAGTTCTTC. Encoded protein: CASSLGGQIEQFF. The V call is TRBV7-9, the J call TRBJ2-1, with a possible D match to TRBD1 (5 bases). The CDR3 contains 13 residues. Germline CDR1 and CDR2: SEHNR and FQNEAQ (reference sequence). Trimming shortened V by 1 base and J by 10 bases, and 11 bases separated the two germline ends.